The rows below give T cell receptor beta chains drawn from one sample of a study of T cell responses to AZD1222 COVID-19 vaccine. Profiled with immunoSEQ multiplex PCR; TCRdb holds only in-frame clones, not every one. Among about 200,000 clones listed, 88% were seen once. Sequencing used peripheral blood, obtained on day 0 of AZD1222 vaccination. The receptors derive from an adult in good health. Each CDR3 is given with its conserved first and last residue. D genes are given only for firm matches. The size field is filled for only some rows; it gives once, few, many or a size class.

NA	TRBJ1-4	TRBV7-9	NA	TGTGCCAGCAGCTTAGTAAACAGTAATGAAAAACTGTTTTTT	CASSLVNSNEKLFF
NA	TRBJ1-2	TRBV6-5	TRBD1	TGTGCCAGCAGCCGACAGGGTAATGCTTTTTACACCTTC	CASSRQGNAFYTF
NA	TRBJ1-1	TRBV12-5	TRBD1	TGTGCTAGTGGTTTGACGACGGACAGGGATGACACTGAAGCTTTCTTT	CASGLTTDRDDTEAFF
NA	TRBJ2-2	TRBV5-1	NA	TGCGCCAGCAGCTTGGTTCGGGGGGCTCCCTTAGGGACCGGGGAGCTGTTTTTT	CASSLVRGAPLGTGELFF
NA	TRBJ2-1	TRBV5-5	TRBD2	TGTGCCAGCATAGGCGGGGGGTTGGCCTACAATGAGCAGTTCTTC	CASIGGGLAYNEQFF
NA	TRBJ2-2	TRBV4-1	TRBD1	TGCGCCAGCAGCTCCCGGACAGGGAACACCGGGGAGCTGTTTTTT	CASSSRTGNTGELFF
NA	TRBJ2-3	TRBV4-3	NA	TGCGCCAGCAGCCAAGGGGGACAAGGAGATGGCACAGATACGCAGTATTTT	CASSQGGQGDGTDTQYF
few	TRBJ1-2	TRBV18	NA	TGTGCCAGCTCACCAATTCAGGGGCAGCTCTATGGCTACACCTTC	CASSPIQGQLYGYTF
NA	TRBJ2-3	TRBV9	NA	TGTGCCAGCAGCGTGGACCTAAGCACAGATACGCAGTATTTT	CASSVDLSTDTQYF
NA	TRBJ2-7	TRBV24-1	TRBD1	TGTGCCACCAGGATCCCATACCATCCGGGACAGGGCCCCTACGAGCAGTACTTC	CATRIPYHPGQGPYEQYF
NA	TRBJ1-6	TRBV27	NA	TGTGCCAGCACTCGCCGGCGCGTACCCACTAACCCGCATAATTCACCCCTCCACTTT	CASTRRRVPTNPHNSPLHF
NA	TRBJ1-4	TRBV9	NA	TGTGCCAGCAGCGTAGGGGGGTCCCTTAATGAAAAACTGTTTTTT	CASSVGGSLNEKLFF
once	TRBJ2-7	TRBV3-1/TRBV3-2	TRBD1	TGTGCCAGCAGCCAAAACAGGGGGCATGGAGAGCAGTACTTC	CASSQNRGHGEQYF
NA	TRBJ2-2	TRBV9	NA	TGTGCCAGCAGCGTAGCATCAGGGAACACCGGGGAGCTGTTTTTT	CASSVASGNTGELFF
NA	TRBJ1-5	TRBV7-8	TRBD1	TGTGCCAGCAGCCACGACAGGGGGGCAAATCAGCCCCAGCATTTT	CASSHDRGANQPQHF
NA	TRBJ1-1	TRBV7-9	NA	TGTGCCAGCAGCTCACAGGGAACTGAAGCTTTCTTT	CASSSQGTEAFF
NA	TRBJ2-5	TRBV11-2	NA	TGTGCCAGCAGCGTGGGGACCAGGGGGGGCACAAGGGAGACCCAGTACTTC	CASSVGTRGGTRETQYF
few	TRBJ1-2	TRBV30	NA	TGTGCCTGGATGGGACCCGGACCTTACTTTTATGGCTACACCTTC	CAWMGPGPYFYGYTF
NA	TRBJ1-2	TRBV18	NA	TGTGCCAGCTCACCAGCCGGGACGGACTATGGCTACACCTTC	CASSPAGTDYGYTF
NA	TRBJ2-2	TRBV7-9	TRBD1	TGTGCCAGCAGCTCCCCTGACAGGGCTCCATTGGCCGGGGAGCTGTTTTTT	CASSSPDRAPLAGELFF
once	TRBJ2-1	TRBV30	NA	TGTGCCTGGAGTATGGGCACCTCCTACAATGAGCAGTTCTTC	CAWSMGTSYNEQFF
NA	TRBJ1-4	TRBV5-1	NA	TGCGCCAGCAGCTTGGGTGCAACTAATGAAAAACTGTTTTTT	CASSLGATNEKLFF
NA	TRBJ1-4	TRBV7-7	NA	TGTGCCAGCAGCTTAGTGGGGGGGCGAGGTGAAAAACTGTTTTTT	CASSLVGGRGEKLFF
NA	TRBJ2-7	TRBV5-1	NA	TGCGCCAGCAGCTTGGGGGCGATCTACGAGCAGTACTTC	CASSLGAIYEQYF
NA	TRBJ1-1	TRBV28	NA	TGTGCCAGCCGAAACCAGGGGATGAGCACTGAAGCTTTCTTT	CASRNQGMSTEAFF
once	TRBJ1-4	TRBV18	TRBD1	TGTGCCAGCTCACTCATAGGGACAGGAAATAGCGTCAATGAAAAACTGTTTTTT	CASSLIGTGNSVNEKLFF
NA	TRBJ1-1	TRBV2	NA	TGTGCCAGCAGACGGGACCAAAACACTGAAGCTTTCTTT	CASRRDQNTEAFF
NA	TRBJ2-3	TRBV25-1	NA	TGTGCCAGCAGTGAATATACAGATACGCAGTATTTT	CASSEYTDTQYF
NA	TRBJ2-3	TRBV2	NA	TGTGCCAGCAGGGGCCCCCCGGGACACATGACCGATACGCAGTATTTT	CASRGPPGHMTDTQYF
once	TRBJ2-7	TRBV6-5	NA	TGTGCCAGCAGTTACGGATACTCCTACGAGCAGTACTTC	CASSYGYSYEQYF
NA	TRBJ1-1	TRBV25-1	NA	TGTGCCAGCAGTGAAGGGGGTGCTTCTGAAGCTTTCTTT	CASSEGGASEAFF
NA	TRBJ2-7	TRBV3-1/TRBV3-2	TRBD1	TGTGCCAGCAGCCAAGGGACAGGTCCCGAGTCTGGATACTTC	CASSQGTGPESGYF
once	TRBJ2-7	TRBV7-2	NA	TGTGCCAGCAGCTTAGGCAGTCCCTACGAGCAGTACTTC	CASSLGSPYEQYF
NA	TRBJ1-4	TRBV4-2	TRBD1	TGTGCCAGCACCCAGTCAGGGGGCGTGGAAAAACTGTTTTTT	CASTQSGGVEKLFF
NA	TRBJ2-2	TRBV5-4	NA	TGTGCCAGCAGCCGTCATCAACAGGGCACCGGGGAGCTGTTTTTT	CASSRHQQGTGELFF
NA	TRBJ2-5	TRBV24-1	TRBD1	TGTGCCACCAGCGATCCGGCCACAGGGGTGCTGGACCAAGAGACCCAGTACTTC	CATSDPATGVLDQETQYF
NA	TRBJ2-3	TRBV7-9	NA	TGTGCCAGCAGCCCCATCCGGAGAGATACGCAGTATTTT	CASSPIRRDTQYF
NA	TRBJ1-1	TRBV19	NA	TGTGCCAGTAGTCCGGCCGGGGCGGAAAGCACTGAAGCTTTCTTT	CASSPAGAESTEAFF
NA	TRBJ2-3	TRBV7-9	NA	TGTGCCAGCAGCTTACTAGGTGTCGGAGATACGCAGTATTTT	CASSLLGVGDTQYF
NA	TRBJ1-1	TRBV6-5	NA	TGTGCCAGCAGTTTTAGGGGTGGGGCTGAAGCTTTCTTT	CASSFRGGAEAFF
once	TRBJ1-6	TRBV27	NA	TGTGCCAGCAGCCTTCGGGGGCAGTCAAGTGTAAATTCACCCCTCCACTTT	CASSLRGQSSVNSPLHF
NA	TRBJ2-5	TRBV7-9	NA	TGTGCCAGCAGCGACGGCTACAGGGTACCCAGAGAGACCCAGTACTTC	CASSDGYRVPRETQYF
NA	TRBJ2-1	TRBV28	NA	TGTGCCAGCAGTTCCGCCTTACGAGGGGTGAACAATGAGCAGTTCTTC	CASSSALRGVNNEQFF
NA	TRBJ2-4	TRBV3-1/TRBV3-2	TRBD2	TGTGCCAGCAGCCAATTAGCGGGGCGGTCCCTTTCAAACATTCAGTACTTC	CASSQLAGRSLSNIQYF
NA	TRBJ1-2	TRBV6-5	TRBD1	TGTGCCACAGGGGACAGGGCCCGTTATGGCTACACCTTC	CATGDRARYGYTF
NA	TRBJ2-3	TRBV9	NA	TGTGCCAGCAGCAACGAATTAGTTACAGATACGCAGTATTTT	CASSNELVTDTQYF
few	TRBJ2-2	TRBV6-2/TRBV6-3	NA	TGTGCCAGCAGTTATCGGCCACCCCAAATAACCGGGGAGCTGTTTTTT	CASSYRPPQITGELFF
NA	TRBJ1-1	TRBV2	TRBD1	TGTGCCAGCAGGGGAGGGACAGGGAACACTGAAGCTTTCTTT	CASRGGTGNTEAFF
few	TRBJ1-2	TRBV6-5	NA	TGTGCCAGCAGCCCCGCAGGGTTCTATGGCTACACCTTC	CASSPAGFYGYTF
NA	TRBJ1-6	TRBV19	TRBD1	TGTGCCAGTAGTCCCGTGGGGACAGAAAATTCACCCCTCCACTTT	CASSPVGTENSPLHF
few	TRBJ1-1	TRBV7-9	NA	TGTGCCAGCAGCTTAGGACAGAAGAACACTGAAGCTTTCTTT	CASSLGQKNTEAFF
NA	TRBJ1-2	TRBV4-1	NA	TGCGCCAGCAGCCAAGAACCCGCGTCCTATGGCTACACCTTC	CASSQEPASYGYTF
NA	TRBJ2-7	TRBV11-2	NA	TGTGCCAGCAGCTCCCGGGCCACGCAGTACTTC	CASSSRATQYF